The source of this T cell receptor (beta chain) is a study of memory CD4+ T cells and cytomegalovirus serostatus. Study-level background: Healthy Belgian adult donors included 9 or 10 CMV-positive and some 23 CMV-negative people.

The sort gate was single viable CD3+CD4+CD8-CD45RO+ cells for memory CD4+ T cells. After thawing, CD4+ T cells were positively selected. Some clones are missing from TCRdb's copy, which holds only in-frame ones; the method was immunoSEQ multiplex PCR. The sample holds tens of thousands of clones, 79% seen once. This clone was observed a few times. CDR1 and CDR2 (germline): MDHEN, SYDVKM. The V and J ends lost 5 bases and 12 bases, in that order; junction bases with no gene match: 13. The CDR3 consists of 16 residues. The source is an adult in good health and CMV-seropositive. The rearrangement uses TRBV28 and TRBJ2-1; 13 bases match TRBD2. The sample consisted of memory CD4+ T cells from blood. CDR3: CASSHPGLAGTQGQFF. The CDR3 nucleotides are TGTGCCAGCAGTCACCCGGGACTAGCGGGAACCCAGGGGCAGTTCTTC.